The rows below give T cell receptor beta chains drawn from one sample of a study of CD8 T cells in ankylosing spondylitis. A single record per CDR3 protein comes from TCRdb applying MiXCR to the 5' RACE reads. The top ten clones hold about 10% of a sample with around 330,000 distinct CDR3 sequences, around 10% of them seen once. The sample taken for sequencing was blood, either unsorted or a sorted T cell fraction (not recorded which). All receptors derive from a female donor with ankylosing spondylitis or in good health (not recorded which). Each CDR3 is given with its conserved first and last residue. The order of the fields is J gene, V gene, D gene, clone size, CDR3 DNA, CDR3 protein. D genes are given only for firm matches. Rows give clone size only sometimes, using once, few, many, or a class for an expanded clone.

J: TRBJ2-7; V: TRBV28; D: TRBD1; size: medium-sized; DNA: TGTGCCAGCAGTACTACCCAACAGGGGCCAGGGTACGAGCAGTACTTC; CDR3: CASSTTQQGPGYEQYF
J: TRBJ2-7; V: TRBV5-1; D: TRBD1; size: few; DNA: TGCGCCAGCAGTTCGACAGGGACCTACGAGCAGTACTTC; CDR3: CASSSTGTYEQYF
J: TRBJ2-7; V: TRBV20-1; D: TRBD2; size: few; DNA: TGCAGTGCTAGACTAGCGGGAGTTACCTACGAGCAGTACTTC; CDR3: CSARLAGVTYEQYF
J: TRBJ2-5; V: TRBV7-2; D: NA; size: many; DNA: TGTGCCAGCAGCCCGTCGATCCAAGAGACCCAGTACTTC; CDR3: CASSPSIQETQYF
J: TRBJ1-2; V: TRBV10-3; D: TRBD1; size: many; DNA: TGTGCCATCAGTCCGGGACAGGGGGCGAGTGGCTACACCTTC; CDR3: CAISPGQGASGYTF
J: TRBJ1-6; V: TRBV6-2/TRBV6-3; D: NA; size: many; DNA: TGTGCCAGCAGTTACGGGGGTCAGAGCTCACCCCTCCACTTT; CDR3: CASSYGGQSSPLHF
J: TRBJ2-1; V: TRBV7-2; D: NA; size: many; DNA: TGTGCCAGCAGCTTGAGCAGGGACAATGAGCAGTTCTTC; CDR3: CASSLSRDNEQFF
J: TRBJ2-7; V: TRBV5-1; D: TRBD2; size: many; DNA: TGCGCCAGCAGCACCCCTAGCGGGTCCTACGAGCAGTACTTC; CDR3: CASSTPSGSYEQYF
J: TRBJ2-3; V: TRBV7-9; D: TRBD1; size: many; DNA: TGTGCCAGCAGCGGACAGGGTGGGTCAGATACGCAGTATTTT; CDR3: CASSGQGGSDTQYF
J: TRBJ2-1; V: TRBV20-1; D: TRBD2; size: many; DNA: TGCAGTGCTAGATGGGTAGCGGGAGGGCCGGGCAATGAGCAGTTCTTC; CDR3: CSARWVAGGPGNEQFF
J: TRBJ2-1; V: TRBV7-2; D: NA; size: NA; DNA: TGTGCCAGCAGCTTTAGCCGGGACCAGTCAAATGAGCAGTTCTTC; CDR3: CASSFSRDQSNEQFF
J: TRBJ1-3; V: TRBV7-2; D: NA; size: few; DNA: TGTGCCAGCAGCTCATGGATCCCAACTGTCTCTGGAAACACCATATATTTT; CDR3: CASSSWIPTVSGNTIYF
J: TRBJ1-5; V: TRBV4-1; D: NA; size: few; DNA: TGCGCCAGCAGCCAAGAACGGGGAAGCAATCAGCCCCAGCATTTT; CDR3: CASSQERGSNQPQHF
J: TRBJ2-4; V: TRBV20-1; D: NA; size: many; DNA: TGCAGTGCTAGAGAGTGGGGAGTACTAGCCAAAAACATTCAGTACTTC; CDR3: CSAREWGVLAKNIQYF
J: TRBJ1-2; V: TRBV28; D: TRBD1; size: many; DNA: TGTGCCAGCAGTTTACCAGGGGGCTACAACTATGGCTACACCTTC; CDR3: CASSLPGGYNYGYTF
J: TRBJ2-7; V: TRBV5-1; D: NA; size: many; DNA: TGCGCCAGCAGCTCAACGAGTCGACAGAGTTCCTACGAGCAGTACTTC; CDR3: CASSSTSRQSSYEQYF
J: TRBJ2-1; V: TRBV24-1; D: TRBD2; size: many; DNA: TGTGCCACCAGTGACCGCGGGACTAGCGGGGGGAATGAGCAGTTCTTC; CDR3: CATSDRGTSGGNEQFF
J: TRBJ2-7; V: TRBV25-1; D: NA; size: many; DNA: TGTGCCAGCAGTGAACTAGGGGCGGTCGACGAGCAGTACTTC; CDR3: CASSELGAVDEQYF
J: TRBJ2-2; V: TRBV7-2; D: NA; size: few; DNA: TGTGCCAGCGGCCGGGGCACCGGGGAGCTGTTTTTT; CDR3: CASGRGTGELFF
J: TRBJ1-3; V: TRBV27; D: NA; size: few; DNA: TGTGCCAGCAGTATTTCGGGCAGGATCTCCTCTGGAAACACCATATATTTT; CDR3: CASSISGRISSGNTIYF
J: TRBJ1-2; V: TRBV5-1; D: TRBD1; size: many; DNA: TGCGCCAGCGGACTCTCTCCGGGACAGGGAGATTATGGCTACACCTTC; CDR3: CASGLSPGQGDYGYTF
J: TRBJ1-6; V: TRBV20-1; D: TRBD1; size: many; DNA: TGCAGTGCTAGGATGGAGGACAGGGAAAATTCACCCCTCCACTTT; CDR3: CSARMEDRENSPLHF
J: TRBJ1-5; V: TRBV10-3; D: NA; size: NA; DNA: TGTGCCATCAGTGATCAAGTAAATCAGCCCCAGCATTTT; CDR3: CAISDQVNQPQHF
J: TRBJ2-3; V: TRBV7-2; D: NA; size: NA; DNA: TGTGCCAGCAGCGTCAGCAGGAGCACAGATACGCAGTATTTT; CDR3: CASSVSRSTDTQYF
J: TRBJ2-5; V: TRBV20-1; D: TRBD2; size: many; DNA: TGCAGTGCTCCGATGACTAGCAGTAAAGAGACCCAGTACTTC; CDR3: CSAPMTSSKETQYF
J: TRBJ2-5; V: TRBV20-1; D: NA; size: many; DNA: TGCAGTGCTGGACGTACAGGTGGACGTGGGACCCAGTACTTC; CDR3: CSAGRTGGRGTQYF
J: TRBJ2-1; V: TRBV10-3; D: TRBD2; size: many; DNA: TGTGCCACCGCGGGTGGCGGGGGGACTGAGCAGTTCTTC; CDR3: CATAGGGGTEQFF
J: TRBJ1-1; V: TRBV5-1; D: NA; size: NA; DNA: TGCGCCAGCAGCCCAAGCCCGGTAGAGAACACTGAAGCTTTCTTT; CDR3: CASSPSPVENTEAFF
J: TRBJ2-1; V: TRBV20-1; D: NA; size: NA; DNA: TGCAGTGCAACTCCGGGGGGCCCCCTCCACAATGAGCAGTTCTTC; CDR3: CSATPGGPLHNEQFF
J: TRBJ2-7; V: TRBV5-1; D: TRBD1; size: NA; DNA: TGCGCCAGCAGCTTGGGAGGGGGCCTGGGCTACGAGCAGTACTTC; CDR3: CASSLGGGLGYEQYF
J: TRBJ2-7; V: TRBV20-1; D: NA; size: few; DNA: TGCAGTGCTAATAGGGGCCAAGGATACGAGCAGTACTTC; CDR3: CSANRGQGYEQYF
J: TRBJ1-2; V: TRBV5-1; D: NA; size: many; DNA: TGCGCCAGCAGCTTGGATGGGGGCAAAAACTATGGCTACACCTTC; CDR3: CASSLDGGKNYGYTF
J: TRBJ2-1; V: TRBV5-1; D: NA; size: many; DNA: TGCGCCAGCAGCTCCAGGGGGGTTTCCTACAATGAGCAGTTCTTC; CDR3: CASSSRGVSYNEQFF
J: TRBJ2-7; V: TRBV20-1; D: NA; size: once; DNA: TGCTGTGCTAGAACGGGATTGGGCAGGGGCTCACACGAGCAGTACTTC; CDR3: CCARTGLGRGSHEQYF
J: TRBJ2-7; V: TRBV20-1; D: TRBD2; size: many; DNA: TGCAGTGCCGGGACTAGCGGGAGGCTCTACGAGCAGTACTTC; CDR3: CSAGTSGRLYEQYF
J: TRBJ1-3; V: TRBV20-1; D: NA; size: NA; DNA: TGCAGTGCGACCGGACCGGTGTGGGTGTCTGGAAACACCATATATTTT; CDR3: CSATGPVWVSGNTIYF
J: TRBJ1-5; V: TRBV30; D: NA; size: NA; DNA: TGTGCCTGGAGTGTGGGGGGGTACAATCAGCCCCAGCATTTT; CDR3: CAWSVGGYNQPQHF
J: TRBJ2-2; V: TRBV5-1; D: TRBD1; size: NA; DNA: TGCGCCAGCAGCTCCGGGACAGGAGACACCGGGGAGCTGTCTTTT; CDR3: CASSSGTGDTGELSF
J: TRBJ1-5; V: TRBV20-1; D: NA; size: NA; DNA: TGCAGTGCTAGCATCGTCGGAGTCCAGGGTCCCAATCAGCCCCAGCATTTT; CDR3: CSASIVGVQGPNQPQHF
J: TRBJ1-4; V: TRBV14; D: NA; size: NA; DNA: TGTGCCAGCAGCCAAGGACGAGCAGGACCACTGTTTTTT; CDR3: CASSQGRAGPLFF
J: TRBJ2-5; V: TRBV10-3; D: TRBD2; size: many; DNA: TGTGCCATCAGCTCTAGCGGAGGGGAGACCCAGTACTTC; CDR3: CAISSSGGETQYF
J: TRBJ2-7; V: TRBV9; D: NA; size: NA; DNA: NA; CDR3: CASSVGTGTSGDPAF
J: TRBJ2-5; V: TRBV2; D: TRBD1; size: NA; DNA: TGTGCCAGCACCAAGACAGGGTACGAGACCCAGTACTTC; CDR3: CASTKTGYETQYF
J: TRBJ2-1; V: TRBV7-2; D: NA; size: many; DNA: TGTGCCAGCAGCTTAAAAAGCGAGCAGTTCTTC; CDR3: CASSLKSEQFF
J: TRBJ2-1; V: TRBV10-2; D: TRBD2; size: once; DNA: TGCGCCAGCCTAGCGGGAGAACGCGATGAGCAGTTCTTC; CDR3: CASLAGERDEQFF
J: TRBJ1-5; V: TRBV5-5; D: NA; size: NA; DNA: TGTGCCAGCAGCTGGAGGGGGAATAATCAGCCCCAGCATTTT; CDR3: CASSWRGNNQPQHF
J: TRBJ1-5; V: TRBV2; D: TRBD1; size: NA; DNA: TGTGCCAGCACCCTTGGACAGGGATTTGGTCAGCCCCAGCATTTT; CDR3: CASTLGQGFGQPQHF